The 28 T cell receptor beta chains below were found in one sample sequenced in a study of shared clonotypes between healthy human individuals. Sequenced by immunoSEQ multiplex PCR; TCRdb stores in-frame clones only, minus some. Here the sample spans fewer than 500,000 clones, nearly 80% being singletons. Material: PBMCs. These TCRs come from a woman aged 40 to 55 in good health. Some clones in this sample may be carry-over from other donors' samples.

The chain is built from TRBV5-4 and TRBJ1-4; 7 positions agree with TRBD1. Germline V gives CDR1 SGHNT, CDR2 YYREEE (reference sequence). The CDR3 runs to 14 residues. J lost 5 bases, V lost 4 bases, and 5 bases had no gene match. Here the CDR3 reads CASSATGRNEKLFF. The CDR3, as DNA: TGTGCCAGCAGCGCGACAGGGCGGAATGAAAAACTGTTTTTT.

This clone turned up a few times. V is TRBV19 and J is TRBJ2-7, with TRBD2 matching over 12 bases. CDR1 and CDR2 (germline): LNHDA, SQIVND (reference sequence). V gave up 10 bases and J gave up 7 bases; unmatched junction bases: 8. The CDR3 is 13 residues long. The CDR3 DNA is TGTGCCACTGGGGAGACTAGCGGGAGAGAGCAGTACTTC. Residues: CATGETSGREQYF.

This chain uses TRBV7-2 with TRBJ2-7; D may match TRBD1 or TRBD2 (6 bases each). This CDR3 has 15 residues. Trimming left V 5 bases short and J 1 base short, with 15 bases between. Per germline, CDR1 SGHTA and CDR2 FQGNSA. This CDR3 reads CASSLWGASSYEQYF. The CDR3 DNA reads TGTGCCAGCAGCCTTTGGGGGGCAAGTTCCTACGAGCAGTACTTC. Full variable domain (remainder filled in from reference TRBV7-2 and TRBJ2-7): GAGVSQSPSNKVTEKGKDVELRCDPISGHTALYWYRQSLGQGLEFLIYFQGNSAPDKSGLPSDRFSAERTGGSVSTLTIQRTQQEDSAVYLCASSLWGASSYEQYFGPGTRLTVT.

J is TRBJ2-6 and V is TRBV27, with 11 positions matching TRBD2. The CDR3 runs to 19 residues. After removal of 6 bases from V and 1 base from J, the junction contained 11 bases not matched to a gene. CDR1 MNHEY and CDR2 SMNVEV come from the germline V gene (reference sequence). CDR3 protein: CASSRLAGGLRSGANVLTF. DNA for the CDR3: TGTGCCAGCAGCCGATTAGCGGGAGGGTTAAGATCTGGGGCCAACGTCCTGACTTTC. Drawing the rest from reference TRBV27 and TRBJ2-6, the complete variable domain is EAQVTQNPRYLITVTGKKLTVTCSQNMNHEYMSWYRQDPGLGLRQIYYSMNVEVTDKGDVPEGYKVSRKEKRNFPLILESPSPNQTSLYFCASSRLAGGLRSGANVLTFGAGSRLTVL.

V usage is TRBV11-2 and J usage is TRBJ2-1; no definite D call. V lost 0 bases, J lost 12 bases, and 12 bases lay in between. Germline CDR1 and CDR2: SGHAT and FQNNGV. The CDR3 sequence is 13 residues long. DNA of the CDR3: TGTGCCAGCAGCTTAGATTCGGGTCTTCGGCAGTTCTTC. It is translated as CASSLDSGLRQFF.

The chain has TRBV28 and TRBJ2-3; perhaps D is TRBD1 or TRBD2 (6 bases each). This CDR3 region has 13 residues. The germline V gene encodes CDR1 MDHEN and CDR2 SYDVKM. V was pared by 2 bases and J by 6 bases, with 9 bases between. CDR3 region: CASSLGGQDTQYF. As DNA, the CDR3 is TGTGCCAGCAGTTTAGGGGGGCAGGATACGCAGTATTTT. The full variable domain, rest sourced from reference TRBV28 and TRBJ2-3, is DVKVTQSSRYLVKRTGEKVFLECVQDMDHENMFWYRQDPGLGLRLIYFSYDVKMKEKGDIPEGYSVSREKKERFSLILESASTNQTSMYLCASSLGGQDTQYFGPGTRLTVL.

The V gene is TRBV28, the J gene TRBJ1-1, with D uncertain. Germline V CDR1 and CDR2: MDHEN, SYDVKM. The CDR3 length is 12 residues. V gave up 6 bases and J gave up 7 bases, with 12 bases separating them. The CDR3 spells CASSPGWGEAFF. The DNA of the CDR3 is TGTGCCAGCAGCCCCGGATGGGGTGAAGCTTTCTTT.

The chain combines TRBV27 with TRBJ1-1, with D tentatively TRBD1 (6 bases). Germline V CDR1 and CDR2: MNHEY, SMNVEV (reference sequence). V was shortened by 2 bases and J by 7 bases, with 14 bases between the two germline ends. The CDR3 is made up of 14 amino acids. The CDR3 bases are TGTGCCAGCAGTTTAAGGGGGTTATACAATGAAGCTTTCTTT. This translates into CASSLRGLYNEAFF.

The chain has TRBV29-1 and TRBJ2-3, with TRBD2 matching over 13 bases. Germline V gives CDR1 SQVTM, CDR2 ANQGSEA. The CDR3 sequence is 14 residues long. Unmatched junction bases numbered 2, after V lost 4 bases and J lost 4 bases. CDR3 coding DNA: TGCAGCGTTGCAGGGACTAGCGGGGCAGATACGCAGTATTTT. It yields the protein CSVAGTSGADTQYF.

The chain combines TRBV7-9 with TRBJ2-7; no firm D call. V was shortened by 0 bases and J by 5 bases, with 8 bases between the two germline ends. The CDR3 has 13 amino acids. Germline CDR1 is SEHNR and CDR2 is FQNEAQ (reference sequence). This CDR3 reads CASSLANSDEQYF. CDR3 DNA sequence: TGTGCCAGCAGCTTAGCGAATTCGGACGAGCAGTACTTC.

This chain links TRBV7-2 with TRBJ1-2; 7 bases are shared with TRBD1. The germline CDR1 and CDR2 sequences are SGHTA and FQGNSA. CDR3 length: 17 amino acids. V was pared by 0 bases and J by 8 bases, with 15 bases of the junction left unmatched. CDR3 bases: TGTGCCAGCAGCTTAGCACCGACAGGGCGGTTTACGGAGGGCTACACCTTC. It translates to CASSLAPTGRFTEGYTF.

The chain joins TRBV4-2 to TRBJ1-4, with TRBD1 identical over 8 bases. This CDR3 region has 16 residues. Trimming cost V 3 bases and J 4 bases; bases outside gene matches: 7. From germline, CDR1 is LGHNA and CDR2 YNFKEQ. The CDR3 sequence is CASSQAGGVGNEKLFF. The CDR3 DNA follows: TGTGCCAGCAGCCAGGCAGGGGGCGTTGGTAATGAAAAACTGTTTTTT.

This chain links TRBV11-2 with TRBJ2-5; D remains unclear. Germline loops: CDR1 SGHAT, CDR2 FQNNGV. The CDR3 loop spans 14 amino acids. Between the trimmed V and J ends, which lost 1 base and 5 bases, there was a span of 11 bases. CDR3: CASSLGFSRETQYF. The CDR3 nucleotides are TGTGCCAGCAGCTTAGGTTTCTCCAGGGAGACCCAGTACTTC.

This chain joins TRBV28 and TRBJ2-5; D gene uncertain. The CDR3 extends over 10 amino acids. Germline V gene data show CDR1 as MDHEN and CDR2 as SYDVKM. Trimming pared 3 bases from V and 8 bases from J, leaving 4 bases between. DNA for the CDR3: TGTGCCAGCAGTTTTGTCACCCAGTACTTC. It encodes CASSFVTQYF.

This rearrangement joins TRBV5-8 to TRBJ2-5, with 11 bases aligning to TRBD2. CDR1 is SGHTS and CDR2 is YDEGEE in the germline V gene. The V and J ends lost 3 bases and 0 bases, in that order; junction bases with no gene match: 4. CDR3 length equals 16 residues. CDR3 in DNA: TGTGCCAGCAGCTATTTAGCGGGAGGGAACCAAGAGACCCAGTACTTC. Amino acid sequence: CASSYLAGGNQETQYF.

CDR3 sequence (DNA): TGTGCCAGCAGCTTGAATAGCGGGACCTACAATGAGCAGTTCTTC. Translated: CASSLNSGTYNEQFF. J is TRBJ2-1 and V is TRBV5-4, with TRBD2 identical over 8 bases. CDR1 and CDR2 (germline): SGHNT, YYREEE (reference sequence). The CDR3 consists of 15 residues. Trimming cost V 1 base and J 2 bases; bases outside gene matches: 2.

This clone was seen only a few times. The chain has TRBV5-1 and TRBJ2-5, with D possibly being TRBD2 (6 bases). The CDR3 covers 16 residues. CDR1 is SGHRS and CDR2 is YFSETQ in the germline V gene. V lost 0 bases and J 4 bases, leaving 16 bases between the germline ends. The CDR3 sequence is CASSLAPGGPVETQYF. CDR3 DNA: TGCGCCAGCAGCTTGGCCCCCGGAGGGCCAGTAGAGACCCAGTACTTC.

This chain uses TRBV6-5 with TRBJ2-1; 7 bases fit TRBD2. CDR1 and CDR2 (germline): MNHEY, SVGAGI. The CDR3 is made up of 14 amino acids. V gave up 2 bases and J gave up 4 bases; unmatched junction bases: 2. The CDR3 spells CASSYGLGYNEQFF. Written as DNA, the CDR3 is TGTGCCAGCAGTTACGGACTAGGGTACAATGAGCAGTTCTTC.

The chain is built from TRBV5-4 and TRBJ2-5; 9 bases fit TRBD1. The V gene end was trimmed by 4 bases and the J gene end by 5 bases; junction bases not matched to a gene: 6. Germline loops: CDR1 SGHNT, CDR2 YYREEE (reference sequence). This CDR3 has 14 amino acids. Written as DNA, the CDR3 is TGTGCCAGCAGCCCTCGGACAGGGGCGGAGACCCAGTACTTC. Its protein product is CASSPRTGAETQYF.

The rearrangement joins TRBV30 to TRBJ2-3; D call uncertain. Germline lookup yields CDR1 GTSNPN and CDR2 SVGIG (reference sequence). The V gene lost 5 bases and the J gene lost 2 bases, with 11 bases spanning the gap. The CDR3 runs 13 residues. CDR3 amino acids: CAWETHSTDTQYF. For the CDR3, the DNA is TGTGCCTGGGAAACTCACTCCACAGATACGCAGTATTTT.

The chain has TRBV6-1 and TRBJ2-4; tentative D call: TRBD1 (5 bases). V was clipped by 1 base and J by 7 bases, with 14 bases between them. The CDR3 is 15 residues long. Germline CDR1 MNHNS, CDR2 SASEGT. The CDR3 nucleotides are TGTGCCAGCAGTGAAGTCATCCAGGGTAGGAACATTCAGTACTTC. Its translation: CASSEVIQGRNIQYF.

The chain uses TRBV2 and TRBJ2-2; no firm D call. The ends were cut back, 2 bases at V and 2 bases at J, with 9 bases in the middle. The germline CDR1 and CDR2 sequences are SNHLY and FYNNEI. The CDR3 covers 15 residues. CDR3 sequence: CASSENPLNTGELFF. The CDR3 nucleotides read TGTGCCAGCAGTGAAAATCCCTTAAACACCGGGGAGCTGTTTTTT. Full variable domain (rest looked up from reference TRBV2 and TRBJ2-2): EPEVTQTPSHQVTQMGQEVILRCVPISNHLYFYWYRQILGQKVEFLVSFYNNEISEKSEIFDDQFSVERPDGSNFTLKIRSTKLEDSAMYFCASSENPLNTGELFFGEGSRLTVL.

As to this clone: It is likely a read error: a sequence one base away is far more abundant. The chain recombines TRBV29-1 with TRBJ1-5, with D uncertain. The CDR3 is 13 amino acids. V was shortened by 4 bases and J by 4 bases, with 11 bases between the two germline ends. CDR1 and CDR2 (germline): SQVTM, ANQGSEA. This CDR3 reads CSVAQEPNQPQHF. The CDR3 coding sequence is TGCAGCGTTGCCCAGGAGCCAAATCAGCCCCAGCATTTT.

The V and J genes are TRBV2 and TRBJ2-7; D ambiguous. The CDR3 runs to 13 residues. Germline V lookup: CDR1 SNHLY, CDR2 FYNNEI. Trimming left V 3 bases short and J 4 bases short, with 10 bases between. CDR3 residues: CASSELVPYEQYF. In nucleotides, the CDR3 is TGTGCCAGCAGTGAGTTGGTTCCTTACGAGCAGTACTTC.

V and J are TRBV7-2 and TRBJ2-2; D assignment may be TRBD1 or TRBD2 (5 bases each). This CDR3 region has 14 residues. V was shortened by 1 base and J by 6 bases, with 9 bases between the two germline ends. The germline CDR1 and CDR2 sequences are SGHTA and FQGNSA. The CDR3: CASSLDLGAGELFF. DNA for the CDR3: TGTGCCAGCAGCTTAGATCTGGGGGCCGGGGAGCTGTTTTTT.

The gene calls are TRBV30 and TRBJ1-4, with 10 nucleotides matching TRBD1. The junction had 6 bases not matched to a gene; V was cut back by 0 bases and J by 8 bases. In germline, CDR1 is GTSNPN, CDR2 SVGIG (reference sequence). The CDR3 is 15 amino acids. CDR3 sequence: CAWSVGGQGNEKLFF. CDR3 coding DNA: TGTGCCTGGAGTGTTGGGGGACAGGGGAACGAAAAACTGTTTTTT.

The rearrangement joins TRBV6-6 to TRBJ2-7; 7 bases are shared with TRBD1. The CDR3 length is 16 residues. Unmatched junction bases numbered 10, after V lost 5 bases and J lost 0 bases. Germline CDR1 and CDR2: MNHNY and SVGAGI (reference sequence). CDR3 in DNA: TGTGCCAGCAGTGCGAGGGGGCGACCAATCTCCTACGAGCAGTACTTC. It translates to CASSARGRPISYEQYF.

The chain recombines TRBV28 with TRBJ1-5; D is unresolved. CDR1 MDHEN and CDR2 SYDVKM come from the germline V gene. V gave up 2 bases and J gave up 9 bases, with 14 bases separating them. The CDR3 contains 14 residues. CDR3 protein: CASSLGRPIWPQHF. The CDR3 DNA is TGTGCCAGCAGTTTAGGGAGGCCAATTTGGCCCCAGCATTTT.